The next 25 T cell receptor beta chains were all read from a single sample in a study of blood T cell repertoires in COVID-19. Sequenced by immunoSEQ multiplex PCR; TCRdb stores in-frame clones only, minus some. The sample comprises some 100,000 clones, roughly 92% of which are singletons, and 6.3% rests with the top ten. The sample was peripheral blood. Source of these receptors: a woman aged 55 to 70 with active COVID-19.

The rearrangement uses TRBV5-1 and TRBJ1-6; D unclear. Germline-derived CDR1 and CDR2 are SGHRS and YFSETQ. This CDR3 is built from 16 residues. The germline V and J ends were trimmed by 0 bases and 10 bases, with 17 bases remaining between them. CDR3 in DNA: TGCGCCAGCAGCTTGGTGGGCGGTGGTGGAGGGTCACCCCTCCACTTT. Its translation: CASSLVGGGGGSPLHF.

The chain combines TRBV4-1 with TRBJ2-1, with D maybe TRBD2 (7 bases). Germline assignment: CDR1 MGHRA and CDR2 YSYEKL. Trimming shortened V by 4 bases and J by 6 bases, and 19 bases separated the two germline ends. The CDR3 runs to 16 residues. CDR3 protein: CASSLEGGGGPNEQFF. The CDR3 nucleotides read TGCGCCAGCAGCCTAGAGGGTGGCGGGGGCCCCAATGAGCAGTTCTTC.

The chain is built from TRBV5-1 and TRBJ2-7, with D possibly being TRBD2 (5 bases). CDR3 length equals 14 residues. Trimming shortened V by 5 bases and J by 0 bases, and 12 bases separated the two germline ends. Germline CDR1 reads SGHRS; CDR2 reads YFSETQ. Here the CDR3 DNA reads TGCGCCAGCAGGAAGGGCAGCGGCTCCTACGAGCAGTACTTC. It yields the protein CASRKGSGSYEQYF.

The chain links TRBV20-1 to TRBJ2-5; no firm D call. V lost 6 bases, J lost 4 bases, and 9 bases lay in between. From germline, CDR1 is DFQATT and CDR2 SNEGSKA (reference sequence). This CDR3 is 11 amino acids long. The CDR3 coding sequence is TGCAGTGCCCAGAAGCGAGAGACCCAGTACTTC. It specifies CSAQKRETQYF.

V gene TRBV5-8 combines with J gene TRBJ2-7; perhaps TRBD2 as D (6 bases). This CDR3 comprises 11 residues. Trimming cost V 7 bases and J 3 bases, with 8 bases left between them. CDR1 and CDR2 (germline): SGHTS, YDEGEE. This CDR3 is CASGGVYEQYF. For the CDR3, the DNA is TGTGCCAGCGGAGGGGTCTACGAGCAGTACTTC.

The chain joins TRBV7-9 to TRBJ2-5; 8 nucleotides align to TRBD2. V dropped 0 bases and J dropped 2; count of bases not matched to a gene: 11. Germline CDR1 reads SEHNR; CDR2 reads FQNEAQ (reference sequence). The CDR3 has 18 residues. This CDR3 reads CASSLAVAGQARQETQYF. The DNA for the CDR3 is TGTGCCAGCAGCTTAGCGGTAGCGGGACAAGCTAGGCAAGAGACCCAGTACTTC.

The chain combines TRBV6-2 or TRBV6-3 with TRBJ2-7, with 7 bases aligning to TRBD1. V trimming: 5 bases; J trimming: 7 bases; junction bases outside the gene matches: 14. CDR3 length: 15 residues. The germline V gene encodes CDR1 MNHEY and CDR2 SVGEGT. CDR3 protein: CASSPTGQRGREQYF. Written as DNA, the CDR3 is TGTGCCAGCAGTCCCACGGGACAGAGGGGAAGGGAGCAGTACTTC.

The CDR3 loop is CASSFSGRAGEQFF. CDR3 in DNA: TGTGCCAGCAGCTTTAGCGGGAGGGCCGGTGAGCAGTTCTTC. The chain is built from TRBV7-9 and TRBJ2-1, with TRBD2 matching over 11 bases. Germline V gives CDR1 SEHNR, CDR2 FQNEAQ (reference sequence). The CDR3 covers 14 residues. V was pared by 3 bases and J by 9 bases, with 4 bases of the junction left unmatched. Variable domain in full (rest from reference TRBV7-9 and TRBJ2-1): DTGVSQNPRHKITKRGQNVTFRCDPISEHNRLYWYRQTLGQGPEFLTYFQNEAQLEKSRLLSDRFSAERPKGSFSTLEIQRTEQGDSAMYLCASSFSGRAGEQFFGPGTRLTVL.

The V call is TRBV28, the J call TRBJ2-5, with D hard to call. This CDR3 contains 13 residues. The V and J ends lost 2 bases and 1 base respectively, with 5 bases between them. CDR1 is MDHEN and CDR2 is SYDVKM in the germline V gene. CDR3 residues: CASSLNIQETQYF. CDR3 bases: TGTGCCAGCAGTTTAAACATCCAAGAGACCCAGTACTTC. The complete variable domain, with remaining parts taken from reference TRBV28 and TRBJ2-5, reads DVKVTQSSRYLVKRTGEKVFLECVQDMDHENMFWYRQDPGLGLRLIYFSYDVKMKEKGDIPEGYSVSREKKERFSLILESASTNQTSMYLCASSLNIQETQYFGPGTRLLVL.

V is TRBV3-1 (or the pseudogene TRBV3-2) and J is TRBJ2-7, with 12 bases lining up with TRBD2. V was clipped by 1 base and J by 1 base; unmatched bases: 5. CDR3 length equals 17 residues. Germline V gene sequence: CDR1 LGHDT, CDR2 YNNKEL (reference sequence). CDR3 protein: CASSQATGTSGSYEQYF. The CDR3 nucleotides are TGTGCCAGCAGCCAAGCGACCGGGACTAGCGGGTCCTACGAGCAGTACTTC.

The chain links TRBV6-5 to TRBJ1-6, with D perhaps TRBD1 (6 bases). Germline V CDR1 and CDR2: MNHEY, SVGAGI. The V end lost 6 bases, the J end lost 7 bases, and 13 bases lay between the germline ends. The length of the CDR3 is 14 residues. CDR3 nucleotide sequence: TGTGCCAGCAGAACGGATGGGGGCAATTCACCCCTCCACTTT. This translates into CASRTDGGNSPLHF.

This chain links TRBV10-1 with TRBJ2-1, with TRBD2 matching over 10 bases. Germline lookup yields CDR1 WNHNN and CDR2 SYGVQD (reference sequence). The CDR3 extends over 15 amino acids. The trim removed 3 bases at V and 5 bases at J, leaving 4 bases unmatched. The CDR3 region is CASSDPAGGNNEQFF. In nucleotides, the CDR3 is TGCGCCAGCAGTGACCCAGCGGGAGGGAACAATGAGCAGTTCTTC.

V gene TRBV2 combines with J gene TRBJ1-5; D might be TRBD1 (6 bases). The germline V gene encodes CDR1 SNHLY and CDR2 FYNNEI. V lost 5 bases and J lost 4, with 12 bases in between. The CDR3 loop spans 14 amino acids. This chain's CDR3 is CASSPNQGNQPQHF. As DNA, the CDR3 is TGTGCCAGCAGTCCCAATCAGGGGAATCAGCCCCAGCATTTT.

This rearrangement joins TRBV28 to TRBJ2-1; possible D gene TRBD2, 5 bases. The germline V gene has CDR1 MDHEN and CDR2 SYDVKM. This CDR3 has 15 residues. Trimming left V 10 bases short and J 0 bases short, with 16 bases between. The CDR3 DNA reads TGTGCCACCCGCCCAACGGGGAGCTCCTACAATGAGCAGTTCTTC. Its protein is CATRPTGSSYNEQFF.

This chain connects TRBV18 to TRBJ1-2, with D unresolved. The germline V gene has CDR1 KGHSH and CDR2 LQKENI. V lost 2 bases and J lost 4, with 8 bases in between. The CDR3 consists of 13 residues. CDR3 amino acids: CASSPESTYGYTF. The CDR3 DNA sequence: TGTGCCAGCTCACCAGAGTCCACCTATGGCTACACCTTC.

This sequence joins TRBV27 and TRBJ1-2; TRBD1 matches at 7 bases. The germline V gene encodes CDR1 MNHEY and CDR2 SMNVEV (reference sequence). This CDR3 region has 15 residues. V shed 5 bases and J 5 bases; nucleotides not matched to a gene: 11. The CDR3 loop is CASSRPSQGRYGYTF. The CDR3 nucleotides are TGTGCCAGCAGTCGGCCGTCACAGGGGAGGTATGGCTACACCTTC.

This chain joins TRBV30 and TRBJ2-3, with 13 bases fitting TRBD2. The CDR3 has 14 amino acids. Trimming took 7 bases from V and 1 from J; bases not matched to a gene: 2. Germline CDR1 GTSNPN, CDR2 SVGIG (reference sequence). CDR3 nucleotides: TGTGCCTCAACTAGCGGGGGGGGCACAGATACGCAGTATTTT. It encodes CASTSGGGTDTQYF. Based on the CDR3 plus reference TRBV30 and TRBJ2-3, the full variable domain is SQTIHQWPATLVQPVGSPLSLECTVEGTSNPNLYWYRQAAGRGLQLLFYSVGIGQISSEVPQNLSASRPQDRQFILSSKKLLLSDSGFYLCASTSGGGTDTQYFGPGTRLTVL.

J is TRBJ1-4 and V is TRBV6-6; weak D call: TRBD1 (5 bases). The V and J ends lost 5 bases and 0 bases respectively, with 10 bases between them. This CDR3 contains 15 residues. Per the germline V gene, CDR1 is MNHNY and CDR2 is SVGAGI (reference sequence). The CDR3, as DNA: TGTGCCAGCAGTCCCCAGGGTGCAACTAATGAAAAACTGTTTTTT. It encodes CASSPQGATNEKLFF.

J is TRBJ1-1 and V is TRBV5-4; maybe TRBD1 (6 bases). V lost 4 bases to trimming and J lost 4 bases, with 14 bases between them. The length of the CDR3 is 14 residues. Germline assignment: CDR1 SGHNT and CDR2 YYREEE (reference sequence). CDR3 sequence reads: CASSRDTMSTEAFF. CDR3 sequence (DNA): TGTGCCAGCAGCCGGGACACAATGTCCACTGAAGCTTTCTTT.

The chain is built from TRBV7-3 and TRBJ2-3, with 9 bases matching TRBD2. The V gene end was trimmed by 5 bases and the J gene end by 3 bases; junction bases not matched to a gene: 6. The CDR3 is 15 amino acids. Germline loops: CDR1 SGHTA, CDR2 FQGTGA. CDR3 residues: CASSPHSGRTDTQYF. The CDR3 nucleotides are TGTGCCAGCAGCCCTCATAGCGGGAGAACAGATACGCAGTATTTT.

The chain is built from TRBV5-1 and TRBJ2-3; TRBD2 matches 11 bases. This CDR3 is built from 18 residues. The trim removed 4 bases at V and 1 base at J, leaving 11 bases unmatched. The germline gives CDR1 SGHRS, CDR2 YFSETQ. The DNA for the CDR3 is TGCGCCAGCAGCCCTAGAGCTAGCGGGGGGACCCGCACAGATACGCAGTATTTT. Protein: CASSPRASGGTRTDTQYF.

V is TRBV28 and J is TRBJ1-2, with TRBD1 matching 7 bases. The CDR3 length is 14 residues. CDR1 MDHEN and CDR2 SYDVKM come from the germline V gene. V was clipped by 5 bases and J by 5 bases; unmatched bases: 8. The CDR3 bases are TGTGCCAGCAGTGGGGGGACAGACAATTATGGCTACACCTTC. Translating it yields CASSGGTDNYGYTF.

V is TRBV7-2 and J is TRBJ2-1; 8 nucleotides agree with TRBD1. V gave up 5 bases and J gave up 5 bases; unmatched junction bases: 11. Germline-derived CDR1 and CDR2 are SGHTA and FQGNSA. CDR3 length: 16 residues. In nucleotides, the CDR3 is TGTGCCAGCAGCACCAGGACAGGGCCCCCCCACAATGAGCAGTTCTTC. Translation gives CASSTRTGPPHNEQFF.

The CDR3 loop is CASSWAGVPYEQYF. DNA for the CDR3: TGTGCCAGCAGCTGGGCGGGTGTTCCCTACGAGCAGTACTTC. The chain couples TRBV7-2 to TRBJ2-7, with D possibly being TRBD2 (5 bases). Trimming removed 4 bases from V and 2 bases from J, with 12 bases in between. CDR1 and CDR2 (germline): SGHTA, FQGNSA. CDR3 size: 14 residues.

The CDR3 is CASSPGTGANTEAFF. The CDR3 DNA sequence: TGTGCCAGCAGCCCCGGGACAGGGGCCAACACTGAAGCTTTCTTT. The chain links TRBV7-2 to TRBJ1-1; TRBD1 agrees at 10 bases. The CDR3 loop spans 15 amino acids. CDR1 and CDR2 from the germline V gene are SGHTA and FQGNSA. V lost 5 bases and J lost 2; bases outside the gene matches: 5.